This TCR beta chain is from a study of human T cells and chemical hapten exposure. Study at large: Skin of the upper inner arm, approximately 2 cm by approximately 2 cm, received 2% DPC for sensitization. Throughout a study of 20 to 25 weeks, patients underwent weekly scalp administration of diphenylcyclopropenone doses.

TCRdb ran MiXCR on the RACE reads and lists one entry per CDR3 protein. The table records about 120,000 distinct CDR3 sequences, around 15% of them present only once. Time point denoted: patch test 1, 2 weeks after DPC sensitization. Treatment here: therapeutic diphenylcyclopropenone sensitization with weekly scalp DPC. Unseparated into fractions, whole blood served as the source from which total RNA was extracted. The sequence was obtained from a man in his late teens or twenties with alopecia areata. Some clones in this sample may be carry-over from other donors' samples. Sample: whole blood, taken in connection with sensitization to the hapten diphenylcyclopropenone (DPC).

The CDR3 protein is CASNRDSQETQYF. CDR3 sequence (DNA): TGTGCCAGCAACAGGGACAGTCAAGAGACCCAGTACTTC. The genes are TRBV3-1 and TRBJ2-5; 7 bases are shared with TRBD1. This CDR3 has 13 residues. Germline CDR1 is LGHDT and CDR2 is YNNKEL (reference sequence). V shed 7 bases and J 2 bases; nucleotides not matched to a gene: 4.